This note documents a single T cell receptor beta chain sequence. The sample comes from a study of somatic mutations in cytotoxic T cells in rheumatoid arthritis. The ends lost 2 bases at V and 6 bases at J; junction bases unmatched: 6. The CDR3 consists of 15 residues. CDR1 is KGHSH, CDR2 LQKENI, per germline. The data were produced by immunoSEQ multiplex PCR, yet TCRdb's version contains in-frame clones alone and is incomplete. The repertoire includes 20,000 or so clones, more than 80% of them detected once, and over 12% sits in the top ten. This sequence was found in an adult with rheumatoid arthritis. Sequenced material: CD8+ T cells sorted from blood. The V call is TRBV18, the J call TRBJ2-7; 11 bases match TRBD1. The CDR3, as DNA: TGTGCCAGCTCACCAGGAGGACAGGGGGCGCGCGAGCAGTACTTC. It codes for CASSPGGQGAREQYF.